Presented here are 12 T cell receptor beta chains from one specimen sequenced in a study of T cell responses to AZD1222 COVID-19 vaccine. Sequencing was performed with immunoSEQ multiplex PCR; in TCRdb, only in-frame clones are kept and a portion is missing. The sample includes about 93,000 clones, over 80% seen only once; the top ten take approximately 15%. This specimen consisted of peripheral blood, obtained on day 0 of AZD1222 vaccination. The receptors were gathered from an adult in good health.

The rearrangement uses TRBV19 and TRBJ2-7, with D perhaps matching TRBD1 (6 bases). CDR1 LNHDA and CDR2 SQIVND come from the germline V gene (reference sequence). The CDR3 covers 16 residues. Trimming removed 3 bases at V and 2 bases at J, with 17 bases between. The CDR3 region is CASSIARTVVTYEQYF. DNA for the CDR3: TGTGCCAGTAGTATCGCTCGGACAGTAGTAACCTACGAGCAGTACTTC.

The chain carries TRBV2 and TRBJ1-1; 10 nucleotides align to TRBD1. The CDR3 covers 17 residues. V lost 6 bases to trimming and J lost 5 bases; unmatched junction nucleotides: 15. Germline CDR1 is SNHLY and CDR2 is FYNNEI. In DNA, the CDR3 is TGTGCCAGCAGCTCTAAGGGACAGGGGATTATCGGGACTGAAGCTTTCTTT. Encoded protein: CASSSKGQGIIGTEAFF.

The rearrangement uses TRBV2 and TRBJ1-2; D call uncertain. This CDR3 contains 13 residues. V was pared by 3 bases and J by 4 bases, with 9 bases between. CDR1 SNHLY and CDR2 FYNNEI come from the germline V gene. The CDR3: CASSEGRTYGYTF. DNA for the CDR3: TGTGCCAGCAGTGAGGGCAGAACCTATGGCTACACCTTC.

The chain has TRBV29-1 and TRBJ2-3, with D unresolved. The CDR3 is 14 amino acids. Germline CDR1 SQVTM, CDR2 ANQGSEA. V dropped 4 bases and J dropped 0 bases, with 11 bases sitting between them. The CDR3 nucleotides read TGCAGCGTTGCGTACGTCTCTAGCACAGATACGCAGTATTTT. It codes for CSVAYVSSTDTQYF.

The genes are TRBV7-9 and TRBJ2-7; D might be TRBD2 (6 bases). The CDR3 consists of 11 residues. Germline V gene sequence: CDR1 SEHNR, CDR2 FQNEAQ (reference sequence). The V gene lost 5 bases and the J gene lost 4 bases, with 6 bases spanning the gap. CDR3 sequence (DNA): TGTGCCAGCAGCCGGGAGTACGAGCAGTACTTC. Translating gives CASSREYEQYF.

This sequence joins TRBV19 and TRBJ1-2, with a possible D match to TRBD1 (6 bases). Trimming took off 7 bases at V and 4 bases at J, with 10 bases between the two ends. Looked up from germline, CDR1 is LNHDA and CDR2 is SQIVND (reference sequence). This CDR3 has 12 residues. For the CDR3, the DNA is TGTGCCAGTAATTCAGGGGTCTATGGCTACACCTTC. Its protein is CASNSGVYGYTF.

In this sample, this clone turned up once. The V gene is TRBV3-1 (or the pseudogene TRBV3-2), the J gene TRBJ1-1, with a tentative D call TRBD1 (6 bases). The CDR3 runs 13 residues. Trimming left V 4 bases short and J 4 bases short, with 10 bases between. From germline, CDR1 is LGHDT and CDR2 YNNKEL (reference sequence). CDR3 coding DNA: TGTGCCAGCAGCCGGCAGGGGTTCACTGAAGCTTTCTTT. The encoded protein is CASSRQGFTEAFF.

This chain connects TRBV18 to TRBJ2-5; TRBD2 matches at 8 bases. Trimming removed 6 bases from V and 1 base from J; junction bases left unmatched: 7. The CDR3 extends over 15 amino acids. CDR1 is KGHSH and CDR2 is LQKENI in the germline V gene. DNA for the CDR3: TGTGCCAGCTCTACCAGCGGGGGAGGCCAAGAGACCCAGTACTTC. Its protein product is CASSTSGGGQETQYF.

This chain links TRBV6-5 with TRBJ1-1, with 7 bases aligning to TRBD1. With 6 bases clipped from V and 1 base from J, the junction kept 5 bases outside the gene matches. The CDR3 has 14 amino acids. The V gene's germline CDR1 is MNHEY and CDR2 SVGAGI. CDR3 region: CASSYDRANTEAFF. The DNA for the CDR3 is TGTGCCAGCAGCTACGACAGGGCGAACACTGAAGCTTTCTTT.

The table lists this clone with a count of one. The rearrangement joins TRBV29-1 to TRBJ2-7; D possibly matches TRBD1 or TRBD2 (5 bases each). Germline values: CDR1 SQVTM, CDR2 ANQGSEA. This CDR3 comprises 12 residues. The V end lost 7 bases, the J end lost 9 bases, and 19 bases lay between the germline ends. This chain's CDR3 is CSATGTRLGQYF. The CDR3 nucleotides read TGCAGCGCCACCGGGACCCGGTTAGGGCAGTACTTC.

CDR3 in DNA: TGCGCCAGCAGCCAAGAGGGACAGCTCTCCTACGAGCAGTACTTC. Encoded protein: CASSQEGQLSYEQYF. The V call is TRBV4-1, the J call TRBJ2-7; 7 bases match TRBD1. This CDR3 has 15 amino acids. J gave up 0 bases and V 0 bases, and 2 bases lay outside the gene matches. The V gene's germline CDR1 is MGHRA and CDR2 YSYEKL.

The J gene is TRBJ2-1, the V gene TRBV29-1; 8 bases agree with TRBD1. With 7 bases clipped from V and 7 bases from J, the junction kept 6 bases outside the gene matches. Germline assignment: CDR1 SQVTM and CDR2 ANQGSEA. This CDR3 contains 12 residues. The DNA for the CDR3 is TGCAGCGCGGACAGGGAGATGAATGAGCAGTTCTTC. Protein sequence: CSADREMNEQFF.